The text below deals with one T cell receptor beta chain. What it binds is unknown. This specimen belongs to a study of T cells in localized non-small cell lung cancer. Whole-study findings and limits: Elevated blood T cell density was associated with longer overall survival.

J was trimmed by 1 base and V by 4 bases; bases with no gene match: 2. CDR3 length: 15 residues. The germline gives CDR1 LNHDA, CDR2 SQIVND (reference sequence). The table came from immunoSEQ multiplex PCR; TCRdb's copy has only in-frame clones and leaves some out. The top ten clones hold 7.5% to 8% of a sample with under 3,500 clones, around a quarter of them seen once. The TCR originated in a man between 40 and 75 years old with stage I lung adenocarcinoma. The chain combines TRBV19 with TRBJ2-5; 11 nucleotides line up with TRBD2. The sample was normal lung tissue next to the tumor, taken before any cancer treatment. CDR3 coding DNA: TGTGCCAGTAGTACTGGGACTAGCGGCCAAGAGACCCAGTACTTC. Translated, it gives CASSTGTSGQETQYF.